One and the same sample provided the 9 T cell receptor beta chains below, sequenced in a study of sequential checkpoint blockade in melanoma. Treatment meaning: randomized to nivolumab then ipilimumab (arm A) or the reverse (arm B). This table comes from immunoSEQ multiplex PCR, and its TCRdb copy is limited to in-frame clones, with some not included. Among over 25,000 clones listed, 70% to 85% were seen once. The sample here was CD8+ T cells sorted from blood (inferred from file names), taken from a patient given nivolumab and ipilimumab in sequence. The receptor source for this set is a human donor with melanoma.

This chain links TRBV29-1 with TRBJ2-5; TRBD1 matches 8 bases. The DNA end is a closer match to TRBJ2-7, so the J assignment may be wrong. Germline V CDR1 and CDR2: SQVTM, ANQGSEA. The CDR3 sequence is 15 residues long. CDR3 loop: CSVEEGTGYAYEQYF. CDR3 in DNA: TGCAGCGTTGAAGAGGGGACAGGCTATGCTTACGAGCAGTACTTC.

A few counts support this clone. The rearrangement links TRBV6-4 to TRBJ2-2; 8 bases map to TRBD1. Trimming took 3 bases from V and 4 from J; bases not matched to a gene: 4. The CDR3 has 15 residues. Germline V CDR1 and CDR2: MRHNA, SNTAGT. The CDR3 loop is CASSEGDRITGELFF. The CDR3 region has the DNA TGTGCCAGCAGTGAAGGGGACAGGATCACCGGGGAGCTGTTTTTT.

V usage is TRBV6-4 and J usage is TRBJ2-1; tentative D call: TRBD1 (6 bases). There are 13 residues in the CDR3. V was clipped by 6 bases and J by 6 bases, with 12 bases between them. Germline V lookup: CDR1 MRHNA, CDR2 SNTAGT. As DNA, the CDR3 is TGTGCCAGCAGCCCAAAGGGGGTCAATGAGCAGTTCTTC. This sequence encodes CASSPKGVNEQFF.

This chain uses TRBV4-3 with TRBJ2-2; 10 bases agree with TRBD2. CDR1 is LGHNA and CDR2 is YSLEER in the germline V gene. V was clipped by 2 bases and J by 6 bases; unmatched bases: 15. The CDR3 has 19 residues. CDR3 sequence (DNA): TGCGCCAGCAGCCAACAAGCGGGGGGGGTTGTGGGTTATGCCGGGGAGCTGTTTTTT. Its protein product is CASSQQAGGVVGYAGELFF.

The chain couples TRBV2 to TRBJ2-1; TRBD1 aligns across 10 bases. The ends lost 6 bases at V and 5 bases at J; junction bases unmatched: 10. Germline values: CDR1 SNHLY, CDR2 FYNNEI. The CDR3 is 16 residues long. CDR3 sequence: CASSVGQGDLHNEQFF. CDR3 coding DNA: TGTGCCAGCAGCGTCGGACAGGGGGACTTACACAATGAGCAGTTCTTC.

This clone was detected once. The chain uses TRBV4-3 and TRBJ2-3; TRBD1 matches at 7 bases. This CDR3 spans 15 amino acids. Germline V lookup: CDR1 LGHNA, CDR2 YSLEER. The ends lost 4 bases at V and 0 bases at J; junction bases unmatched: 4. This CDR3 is CASSPRDSSTDTQYF. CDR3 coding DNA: TGCGCCAGCAGCCCCCGGGACAGCAGCACAGATACGCAGTATTTT.

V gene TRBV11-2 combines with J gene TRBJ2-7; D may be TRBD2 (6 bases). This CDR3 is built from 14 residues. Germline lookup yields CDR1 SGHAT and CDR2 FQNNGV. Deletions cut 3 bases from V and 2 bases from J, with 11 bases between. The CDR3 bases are TGTGCCAGCAGCTTTGGGGGGAACGCCTACGAGCAGTACTTC. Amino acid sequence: CASSFGGNAYEQYF.

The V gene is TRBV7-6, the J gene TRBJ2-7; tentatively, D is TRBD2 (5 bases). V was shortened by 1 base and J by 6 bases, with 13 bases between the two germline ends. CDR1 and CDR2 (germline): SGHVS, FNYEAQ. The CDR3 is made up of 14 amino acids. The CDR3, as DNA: TGTGCCAGCAGCTTAGGCGACTACACCCGCGAGCAGTACTTC. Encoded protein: CASSLGDYTREQYF.

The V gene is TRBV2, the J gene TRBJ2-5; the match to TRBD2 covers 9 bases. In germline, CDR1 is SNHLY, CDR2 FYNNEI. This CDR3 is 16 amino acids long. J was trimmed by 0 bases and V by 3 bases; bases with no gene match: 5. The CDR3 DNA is TGTGCCAGCAGTGAGGTCCTAGCGGGGTACCAAGAGACCCAGTACTTC. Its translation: CASSEVLAGYQETQYF.